The present TCR beta chain was sequenced within a study of technical replicates of blood from several donors. This CDR3 has 16 amino acids. J was trimmed by 8 bases and V by 4 bases; bases with no gene match: 12. CDR1 and CDR2 (germline): PRHDT, FYEKMQ (reference sequence). Sequenced by immunoSEQ multiplex PCR; TCRdb stores in-frame clones only, minus some. The data contain tens of thousands of clones, over 90% of them seen just once; the ten biggest clones take up 0.25%. Sequencing used T cells isolated from PBMCs. The TCR comes from a human donor in good health. This sequence joins TRBV13 and TRBJ1-1; 11 bases fit TRBD1. The CDR3 loop is CASSWRGGQGVTEAFF. CDR3 in DNA: TGTGCCAGCAGCTGGAGGGGGGGACAGGGGGTAACCGAAGCTTTCTTT. Drawing the rest from reference TRBV13 and TRBJ1-1, the complete variable domain is AAGVIQSPRHLIKEKRETATLKCYPIPRHDTVYWYQQGPGQDPQFLISFYEKMQSDKGSIPDRFSAQQFSDYHSELNMSSLELGDSALYFCASSWRGGQGVTEAFFGQGTRLTVV.